This TCR beta chain was observed in a study of immune cell composition in non-small cell lung cancer. As regards this clone: Antigen: not known.

Normal lung sampling was at least 3 cm from the tumour, as distant as possible. Germline CDR1 LGHNA, CDR2 YNFKEQ. With 3 bases clipped from V and 4 bases from J, the junction kept 13 bases outside the gene matches. The CDR3 contains 18 residues. TCRdb keeps only in-frame clones here, not all; method: immunoSEQ multiplex PCR. The sample lists fewer than 5,000 clones; over 60% were seen once. Study results and limitations: Shared sequences between tumour-reactive and dominant in vivo clones were not proven. TIL tumour reactivity correlated with maximal tumour-associated clone frequency in adenocarcinoma. No significant correlation existed between pack-years smoked and tumour clonality. Squamous carcinomas (approximately 80%) more often had tumour-associated clones >0.5% than adenocarcinomas (approximately 35%).

The receptor's source is a human donor with non-small cell lung cancer. The sequenced sample was non-adjacent lung tissue. The genes are TRBV4-2 and TRBJ2-1; 9 nucleotides match TRBD1. The CDR3 sequence: CASSQDKIGTGQYNEQFF. The CDR3 nucleotides are TGTGCCAGCAGCCAGGATAAAATAGGGACAGGGCAATACAATGAGCAGTTCTTC.